One sample yielded the 5 T cell receptor beta chains listed below, sequenced in a study of T cell responses to AZD1222 COVID-19 vaccine. Some clones are missing from TCRdb's copy, which holds only in-frame ones; the method was immunoSEQ multiplex PCR. Among just under 90,000 clones listed, about nine tenths were seen once. Sequencing was performed on peripheral blood, taken 28 days after the second AZD1222 dose. All receptors derive from an adult who received the AZD1222 COVID-19 vaccine.

The chain joins TRBV9 to TRBJ1-1, with D unclear. V was cut by 0 bases and J by 0 bases, with 3 bases left in between. CDR1 SGDLS and CDR2 YYNGEE come from the germline V gene. The CDR3 has 13 amino acids. In nucleotides, the CDR3 is TGTGCCAGCAGCGTAGTCGTGAACACTGAAGCTTTCTTT. This codes for CASSVVVNTEAFF.

The V and J genes are TRBV14 and TRBJ1-1, with D unclear. Germline lookup yields CDR1 SGHDN and CDR2 FVKESK. V lost 2 bases, J lost 1 base, and 14 bases lay in between. The CDR3 is 16 residues long. The CDR3 DNA is TGTGCCAGCAGCCAACCTCTATCGAAAGGGAACACTGAAGCTTTCTTT. Translating it yields CASSQPLSKGNTEAFF.

J is TRBJ1-1 and V is TRBV14; no definite D call. Trimming shortened V by 4 bases and J by 6 bases, and 15 bases separated the two germline ends. Germline values: CDR1 SGHDN, CDR2 FVKESK. The CDR3 consists of 14 residues. The CDR3 sequence: CASSPKPRLSEAFF. The CDR3 DNA follows: TGTGCCAGCAGCCCAAAGCCCAGGCTCTCTGAAGCTTTCTTT.

The chain has TRBV11-3 and TRBJ2-7, with TRBD1 identical over 8 bases. The CDR3 has 15 amino acids. V trimming: 6 bases; J trimming: 3 bases; junction bases outside the gene matches: 10. In germline, CDR1 is SGHNT, CDR2 YENEEA. The CDR3 DNA reads as TGTGCCAGCAGATCCGCAGGGGGCGTCTTCTACGAGCAGTACTTC. Its protein is CASRSAGGVFYEQYF.

The chain has TRBV2 and TRBJ2-1, with 8 bases fitting TRBD2. Germline V CDR1 and CDR2: SNHLY, FYNNEI. The V gene end was trimmed by 3 bases and the J gene end by 8 bases; junction bases not matched to a gene: 12. The CDR3 has 16 residues. The CDR3 spells CASSDTGLVDFHEQFF. CDR3 DNA: TGTGCCAGCAGTGATACGGGACTAGTCGATTTCCATGAGCAGTTCTTC. The variable domain in full, with the rest retrieved from reference TRBV2 and TRBJ2-1, is EPEVTQTPSHQVTQMGQEVILRCVPISNHLYFYWYRQILGQKVEFLVSFYNNEISEKSEIFDDQFSVERPDGSNFTLKIRSTKLEDSAMYFCASSDTGLVDFHEQFFGPGTRLTVL.